Listed below are T cell receptor beta chains from one sample, sequenced in a study of T cells in Graves' hyperthyroidism and ophthalmopathy. One entry per CDR3 protein results from TCRdb running MiXCR on the multiplex PCR reads. The sample contains over 250,000 distinct CDR3 sequences, roughly 15% of which appear only once. The sample was blood. The receptors were sampled from a woman between 35 and 50 years old with Graves' ophthalmopathy. Each CDR3 is given with its conserved first and last residue. Fields, in order: D gene, V gene, clone size, J gene, CDR3 DNA, CDR3 protein. D genes are given only for firm matches. Clone sizes are given selectively: once, few, many, or a class where the clone is expanded.

D: TRBD2; V: TRBV29-1; size: -; J: TRBJ2-7; DNA: TGCAGCGTTGAAGTCATAATGACTAGCGGGGGGCATCGCTCCTACGAGCAGTACTTC; CDR3: CSVEVIMTSGGHRSYEQYF
D: -; V: TRBV19; size: few; J: TRBJ1-1; DNA: TGTGCCAGTAGTAGGGGCCAGGGCTCCATGAACACTGAAGCTTTCTTT; CDR3: CASSRGQGSMNTEAFF
D: TRBD1; V: TRBV19; size: -; J: TRBJ1-2; DNA: TGTGCCAGTAGTACTCTGACAGGGGGCGCGGGCTATGGCTACACCTTC; CDR3: CASSTLTGGAGYGYTF
D: -; V: TRBV2; size: few; J: TRBJ1-3; DNA: TGTGCCAGCAGTCCCGGGGAAGGTAGAAACACCATATATTTT; CDR3: CASSPGEGRNTIYF
D: TRBD2; V: TRBV6-6; size: many; J: TRBJ2-7; DNA: TGTGCCAGCAGTTACCTGGGACTAGATGAGCAGTACTTC; CDR3: CASSYLGLDEQYF
D: -; V: TRBV7-9; size: many; J: TRBJ2-5; DNA: TGTGCCAGCAGCTTACCTAATTCAGAAGAGACCCAGTACTTC; CDR3: CASSLPNSEETQYF
D: -; V: TRBV28; size: -; J: TRBJ2-2; DNA: TGTGCCAGCGCTTATAATGGTCCCGGGGAGCTGTTTTTT; CDR3: CASAYNGPGELFF
D: TRBD1; V: TRBV20-1; size: many; J: TRBJ2-7; DNA: TGCAGTGCAAGACAGGGGGCCTCCTACGAGCAGTACTTC; CDR3: CSARQGASYEQYF
D: -; V: TRBV29-1; size: many; J: TRBJ1-2; DNA: TGCAGCGTTGAAGAGGGGGGGTTAGCTAACTATGGCTACACCTTC; CDR3: CSVEEGGLANYGYTF
D: TRBD2; V: TRBV7-9; size: -; J: TRBJ2-2; DNA: TGTGCCAGCAGCTTATGGGCTAGCGGGAGGCGGTACACCGGGGAGCTGTTTTTT; CDR3: CASSLWASGRRYTGELFF
D: -; V: TRBV5-1; size: few; J: TRBJ1-3; DNA: TGCGCCAGCAGCTCCACTCAGGGAAACACCATATATTTT; CDR3: CASSSTQGNTIYF
D: -; V: TRBV11-2; size: many; J: TRBJ2-1; DNA: TGTGCCAGCAGCTTAGCTAGGGGCCCTCTAAATGAGCAGTTCTTC; CDR3: CASSLARGPLNEQFF
D: -; V: TRBV6-5; size: many; J: TRBJ2-5; DNA: TGTGCCAGCAGTTACCTTCTGGACTCCCCAGGCTGGACAGTTCAAGAGACCCAGTACTTC; CDR3: CASSYLLDSPGWTVQETQYF
D: TRBD2; V: TRBV15; size: few; J: TRBJ2-5; DNA: TGTGCCACCAGCGGGGGGGACTTTCAAGAGACCCAGTACTTC; CDR3: CATSGGDFQETQYF
D: -; V: TRBV2; size: many; J: TRBJ2-5; DNA: TGTGCCAGCGGGACACAAGAGACCCAGTACTTC; CDR3: CASGTQETQYF
D: -; V: TRBV19; size: few; J: TRBJ2-6; DNA: TGTGCCAGTAGTATTAGGAGGGTTGGGGCCAACGTCCTGACTTTC; CDR3: CASSIRRVGANVLTF
D: TRBD1; V: TRBV7-9; size: many; J: TRBJ1-2; DNA: TGTGCCAGCAGCTTAGGGACAGGGGGCCGTCAACAAGGGTACTATGGCTACACCTTC; CDR3: CASSLGTGGRQQGYYGYTF
D: -; V: TRBV4-1; size: few; J: TRBJ2-7; DNA: TGCGCCAGCAGCTTGGAAACGACAGCAGCTGGGCACGAGCAGTACTTC; CDR3: CASSLETTAAGHEQYF
D: TRBD1; V: TRBV6-1; size: many; J: TRBJ2-2; DNA: TGTGCCAGCAGTTCGGGGACAGGGGGCTTGATCGGGGAGCTGTTTTTT; CDR3: CASSSGTGGLIGELFF
D: TRBD1; V: TRBV25-1; size: many; J: TRBJ2-5; DNA: TGTGCCAGCAGTTCCCCCCGGGACAGGCGGGACGAGACCCAGTACTTC; CDR3: CASSSPRDRRDETQYF
D: -; V: TRBV6-5; size: -; J: TRBJ1-6; DNA: TGTGCCAGCAGTTACGTTCGGGGCAGTCAGAGCTCCTATAATTCACCCCTCCACTTT; CDR3: CASSYVRGSQSSYNSPLHF
D: -; V: TRBV7-9; size: few; J: TRBJ2-1; DNA: TGTGCCAGCAGCTCCAACCCCGGGGCTAACAATGAGCAGTTCTTC; CDR3: CASSSNPGANNEQFF
D: -; V: TRBV7-8; size: -; J: TRBJ2-3; DNA: TGTGCCAGCAGCTCGGGTGGTAATCTCCGCACAGATACGCAGTATTTT; CDR3: CASSSGGNLRTDTQYF
D: TRBD2; V: TRBV13; size: few; J: TRBJ2-3; DNA: TGTGCCAGCAGCTGGACTAGCGGGGGAGTCGGGACAGATACGCAGTATTTT; CDR3: CASSWTSGGVGTDTQYF
D: -; V: TRBV30; size: many; J: TRBJ2-7; DNA: TGTGCCTGGAAAAAGGGACCCTCCCTCTACGAGCAGTACTTC; CDR3: CAWKKGPSLYEQYF
D: TRBD2; V: TRBV3-1; size: many; J: TRBJ2-1; DNA: TGTGCCAGCAGCCAAGCGCCGGGAGGACCGCAGTTCTTC; CDR3: CASSQAPGGPQFF
D: TRBD1; V: TRBV20-1; size: many; J: TRBJ2-1; DNA: TGCAGTGCTAGTCATGGACAGGGTATTGAGCAGTTCTTC; CDR3: CSASHGQGIEQFF
D: TRBD2; V: TRBV3-1; size: -; J: TRBJ2-7; DNA: TGTGCCAGCAGCCAAGCTTCACTCGGGACTACAAGGGTTCCCGAGCAGTACTTC; CDR3: CASSQASLGTTRVPEQYF
D: TRBD1; V: TRBV4-2; size: many; J: TRBJ1-1; DNA: TGTGCCAGCAGCCAAGGAAGACAGGGTGGTCGCACTGAAGCTTTCTTT; CDR3: CASSQGRQGGRTEAFF